Below are 15 T cell receptor beta chains sequenced from a single sample in a study of T cell changes during pregnancy in multiple sclerosis (dated by TCRdb to the late 2010s). The library was obtained by the immunoSEQ multiplex PCR assay. Here the immuneACCESS table is served through TCRdb, limited to in-frame sequences with V and J called. Missing clones are a known gap in these copies; in checked studies unresolved V genes cover under half, and the rest lacks a known reason. In all, the sample holds over 45,000 clones, and 80% to 95% of those were seen once. In total, the top ten clones hold about 2.5% of the sample. Specimen: peripheral blood, collected in the third trimester of pregnancy. The source of these receptors is a female donor in good health, enrolled as a control in a pregnancy study.

This clone was observed once. The V gene is TRBV29-1, the J gene TRBJ2-1; D is unclear. V was pared by 5 bases and J by 5 bases, with 7 bases between. The CDR3 consists of 11 residues. Germline V gene sequence: CDR1 SQVTM, CDR2 ANQGSEA. The CDR3 DNA is TGCAGCGTTTGGCAGAACAATGAGCAGTTCTTC. It translates to CSVWQNNEQFF.

J is TRBJ2-7 and V is TRBV9; maybe TRBD2 (6 bases). Looked up from germline, CDR1 is SGDLS and CDR2 is YYNGEE. This CDR3 is built from 16 residues. V shed 3 bases and J shed 2 bases, with 18 bases lying between them. This chain's CDR3 is CASSGEVGGRTYEQYF. The CDR3 region has the DNA TGTGCCAGCAGCGGGGAGGTAGGAGGGAGAACCTACGAGCAGTACTTC.

In this sample, this clone turned up once. The chain recombines TRBV10-2 with TRBJ1-4, with D possibly being TRBD1 (5 bases). Trimming stripped 6 bases from V and 3 bases from J, with 14 bases between. The CDR3 runs 15 residues. Germline V CDR1 and CDR2: WSHSY, SAAADI. The CDR3 DNA is TGCGCCAGCAGATATTCAGGGCTCCCTAATGAAAAACTGTTTTTT. This sequence encodes CASRYSGLPNEKLFF.

This chain connects TRBV7-2 to TRBJ1-3, with D possibly matching TRBD1 (5 bases). The germline CDR1 and CDR2 sequences are SGHTA and FQGNSA. The CDR3 spans 15 residues. Deletions cut 5 bases from V and 4 bases from J, with 15 bases between. This CDR3 reads CASSADGGLGNTIYF. DNA of the CDR3: TGTGCCAGCAGCGCGGATGGGGGGTTAGGAAACACCATATATTTT.

This chain connects TRBV30 to TRBJ1-3, with 9 bases that match TRBD1. The junction had 9 bases not matched to a gene; V was cut back by 3 bases and J by 3 bases. Germline loops: CDR1 GTSNPN, CDR2 SVGIG (reference sequence). The CDR3 contains 16 residues. The CDR3 reads CAWSSLGQGFGNTIYF. Here the CDR3 DNA reads TGTGCCTGGAGCTCCCTCGGACAGGGGTTTGGAAACACCATATATTTT.

The J gene is TRBJ1-3, the V gene TRBV5-4, with TRBD1 as a possible D gene (5 bases). V was shortened by 4 bases and J by 4 bases, with 15 bases between the two germline ends. This CDR3 spans 15 amino acids. Germline V gene lookup returns CDR1 SGHNT and CDR2 YYREEE (reference sequence). CDR3 nucleotide sequence: TGTGCCAGCAGCGTGGGGGGGGAATCAGGAAACACCATATATTTT. Its translation: CASSVGGESGNTIYF.

The chain links TRBV5-4 to TRBJ2-5, with 12 bases matching TRBD2. The germline V gene has CDR1 SGHNT and CDR2 YYREEE (reference sequence). CDR3 length equals 16 residues. The V gene end was trimmed by 0 bases and the J gene end by 5 bases; junction bases not matched to a gene: 5. The CDR3 is CASSLGTSGNGETQYF. The CDR3 region has the DNA TGTGCCAGCAGCTTGGGGACTAGCGGGAACGGGGAGACCCAGTACTTC. Looking up the rest from reference TRBV5-4 and TRBJ2-5 gives the full variable domain: ETGVTQSPTHLIKTRGQQVTLRCSSQSGHNTVSWYQQALGQGPQFIFQYYREEENGRGNFPPRFSGLQFPNYSSELNVNALELDDSALYLCASSLGTSGNGETQYFGPGTRLLVL.

The genes are TRBV23-1 and TRBJ1-1; D is unclear. TRBV23-1 is known as an ORF, though its function is uncertain. The CDR3 runs to 15 residues. The V gene lost 0 bases and the J gene lost 3 bases, with 11 bases spanning the gap. The CDR3: CASSQSDGEDTEAFF. The CDR3, as DNA: TGCGCCAGCAGTCAATCAGACGGGGAAGACACTGAAGCTTTCTTT.

The genes are TRBV10-3 and TRBJ2-4, with 9 bases lining up with TRBD2. The CDR3 loop spans 15 amino acids. V gave up 3 bases and J gave up 7 bases; unmatched junction bases: 7. Germline lookup yields CDR1 ENHRY and CDR2 SYGVKD. CDR3 residues: CAISDGGGAVNIQYF. The CDR3 DNA follows: TGTGCCATCAGTGATGGCGGGGGGGCAGTTAACATTCAGTACTTC.

This sequence joins TRBV15 and TRBJ1-5, with TRBD1 identical over 7 bases. Germline values: CDR1 LNHNV, CDR2 YYDKDF (reference sequence). This CDR3 spans 16 amino acids. Trimming removed 0 bases from V and 1 base from J; junction bases left unmatched: 3. The CDR3 sequence: CATSREGGGSNQPQHF. In DNA, the CDR3 is TGTGCCACCAGCAGAGAAGGGGGCGGAAGCAATCAGCCCCAGCATTTT.

The chain is built from TRBV7-9 and TRBJ1-2; weak D call: TRBD1 (6 bases). With 6 bases removed from V and 4 bases from J, the gap between germline ends came to 15 bases. The CDR3 has 14 residues. Germline CDR1 reads SEHNR; CDR2 reads FQNEAQ (reference sequence). Here the CDR3 reads CASSQSEGGYGYTF. CDR3 DNA sequence: TGTGCCAGCAGTCAAAGTGAAGGGGGCTATGGCTACACCTTC.

The V gene is TRBV19, the J gene TRBJ1-2, with 9 bases fitting TRBD1. CDR1 is LNHDA, CDR2 SQIVND, per germline (reference sequence). This CDR3 comprises 15 residues. J lost 0 bases, V lost 2 bases, and 1 base had no gene match. The CDR3 bases are TGTGCCAGTAGTATAAGGACAGGGGCTAACTATGGCTACACCTTC. Encoded protein: CASSIRTGANYGYTF. The whole variable domain, filled in from reference TRBV19 and TRBJ1-2, reads DGGITQSPKYLFRKEGQNVTLSCEQNLNHDAMYWYRQDPGQGLRLIYYSQIVNDFQKGDIAEGYSVSREKKESFPLTVTSAQKNPTAFYLCASSIRTGANYGYTFGSGTRLTVV.

This chain joins TRBV5-1 and TRBJ2-1; 10 nucleotides line up with TRBD2. Germline CDR1 is SGHRS and CDR2 is YFSETQ. The CDR3 contains 16 residues. V was clipped by 6 bases and J by 0 bases; unmatched bases: 6. The CDR3 here is CASTSSGGYSYNEQFF. The CDR3 DNA follows: TGCGCCAGCACCTCTAGCGGGGGCTACTCCTACAATGAGCAGTTCTTC.

This clone was seen more than once but under ten times. V usage is TRBV4-3 and J usage is TRBJ1-1, with D perhaps TRBD1 (6 bases). The V gene's germline CDR1 is LGHNA and CDR2 YSLEER. V lost 4 bases and J 4 bases, leaving 10 bases between the germline ends. The CDR3 has 13 residues. This chain's CDR3 is CASSLLGGTEAFF. CDR3 bases: TGCGCCAGCAGCCTCCTAGGGGGCACTGAAGCTTTCTTT.

This rearrangement joins TRBV30 to TRBJ2-5, with D possibly TRBD2 on 5 matching bases. The germline CDR1 and CDR2 sequences are GTSNPN and SVGIG (reference sequence). CDR3 length: 15 residues. Trimming removed 0 bases at V and 2 bases at J, with 13 bases between. CDR3 loop: CAWSVLRTGQETQYF. The DNA of the CDR3 is TGTGCCTGGAGTGTTTTACGGACGGGACAAGAGACCCAGTACTTC.